This entry lists 9 T cell receptor beta chains sequenced from one sample in a study of blood T cells in healthy people across ages. Together with a sample-barcoded 5' primer, a J-beta primer mix was included in a second PCR lasting about 6 to 12 cycles. Via MiXCR, TCRdb re-called the 5' RACE reads, giving one row per CDR3 protein. The sample yields around 780,000 distinct CDR3 sequences, roughly three fifths seen once. What was sequenced was blood. The receptor set was obtained from a man aged 40-49 years in good health.

CDR3 DNA sequence: TGTGCCATCCAACAGGGTGTTGGTGGCTACACCTTC. Its translation is CAIQQGVGGYTF. The chain couples TRBV7-9 to TRBJ1-2, with TRBD1 as a possible D gene (6 bases). The CDR3 is 12 residues long. Trimming left V 10 bases short and J 7 bases short, with 16 bases between. Germline CDR1 reads SEHNR; CDR2 reads FQNEAQ (reference sequence). The full variable domain, rest sourced from reference TRBV7-9 and TRBJ1-2, is DTGVSQNPRHKITKRGQNVTFRCDPISEHNRLYWYRQTLGQGPEFLTYFQNEAQLEKSRLLSDRFSAERPKGSFSTLEIQRTEQGDSAMYLCAIQQGVGGYTFGSGTRLTVV.

This chain uses TRBV25-1 with TRBJ2-5; D unclear. The CDR3 covers 15 residues. Trimming removed 1 base from V and 4 bases from J, with 13 bases in between. Germline V gene sequence: CDR1 MGHDK, CDR2 SYGVNS. The CDR3 reads CASSESGVPVETQYF. The DNA for the CDR3 is TGTGCCAGCAGTGAATCTGGTGTACCAGTAGAGACCCAGTACTTC.

The chain couples TRBV5-1 to TRBJ2-2; D may be TRBD2 (6 bases). V was clipped by 2 bases and J by 5 bases, with 10 bases between them. Germline V CDR1 and CDR2: SGHRS, YFSETQ. The CDR3 length is 14 residues. The CDR3 DNA reads TGCGCCAGCAGCTTCACTAGCCCGACCGGGGAGCTGTTTTTT. It specifies CASSFTSPTGELFF.

The V call is TRBV7-9, the J call TRBJ2-7; D is uncertain. Judging by the DNA end, TRBJ2-5 fits better; the J call may be wrong. This CDR3 is built from 13 residues. Germline V gene sequence: CDR1 SEHNR, CDR2 FQNEAQ (reference sequence). CDR3 DNA: TGTGCCAGCGGCCTGGGCCTGCAAGAGACCCAGTACTTC. Its protein is CASGLGLQETQYF.

This clonotype was counted between two and nine times. This sequence joins TRBV6-6 and TRBJ2-5; possibly TRBD2 for D (5 bases). The V end was cut by 6 bases, the J end by 7 bases, with 15 bases between. The CDR3 is 13 residues long. From germline, CDR1 is MNHNY and CDR2 SVGAGI (reference sequence). The CDR3 loop reads CASRLTSGVTQYF. For the CDR3, the DNA is TGTGCCAGCAGGCTCACTAGTGGCGTGACCCAGTACTTC.

The CDR3 DNA is TGTGCCATTTCTCCCGGCCAGGGTTATTCGGACGAGCAGTACTTC. This encodes CAISPGQGYSDEQYF. This chain uses TRBV10-3 with TRBJ2-5; a possible D gene is TRBD1 (5 bases). TRBJ2-7 matches the DNA end more closely, so the J call is doubtful. Looked up from germline, CDR1 is ENHRY and CDR2 is SYGVKD. This CDR3 region has 15 residues.

As concerns this clonotype: A junction end diverges from the germline sequence, so it may reflect a read error. The rearrangement joins TRBV4-2 to TRBJ2-5, with D possibly called TRBD1 or TRBD2 (5 bases each). This CDR3 is built from 14 residues. The V gene's germline CDR1 is LGHNA and CDR2 YNFKEQ. CDR3 in amino acids: CTSSQDVLAREQYF. In DNA, the CDR3 is TGTACCAGCAGCCAAGATGTCCTAGCCAGGGAGCAGTACTTC.

The rearrangement links TRBV6-5 to TRBJ2-6, with D unresolved. The V end was cut by 1 base, the J end by 1 base, with 20 bases between. This CDR3 has 20 amino acids. The germline gives CDR1 MNHEY, CDR2 SVGAGI. Written as DNA, the CDR3 is TGTGCCAGCAGTTACTATGTTAGCCCAGAAGATCGTTCTGGGGCCAACGTCCTGACTTTC. Translating it yields CASSYYVSPEDRSGANVLTF.

Written as DNA, the CDR3 is TGTGCCAGCAGCTTAGTCTTCTGGAGGGGGGGCGACGACAATGAGCAGTTCTTC. Its protein product is CASSLVFWRGGDDNEQFF. The J gene is TRBJ2-1, the V gene TRBV7-2, with D perhaps matching TRBD2 (7 bases). CDR1 SGHTA and CDR2 FQGNSA come from the germline V gene. The CDR3 length is 18 residues. V was pared by 1 base and J by 5 bases, with 21 bases between. Drawing the rest from reference TRBV7-2 and TRBJ2-1, the complete variable domain is GAGVSQSPSNKVTEKGKDVELRCDPISGHTALYWYRQSLGQGLEFLIYFQGNSAPDKSGLPSDRFSAERTGGSVSTLTIQRTQQEDSAVYLCASSLVFWRGGDDNEQFFGPGTRLTVL.